This paragraph reports one T cell receptor (beta chain). The data derive from a study of control samples from healthy donors and cancer patients. This table comes from immunoSEQ multiplex PCR, and its TCRdb copy is limited to in-frame clones, with some not included. This sample has about 94,000 clones, with approximately 90% found just once. The CDR3 extends over 16 amino acids. Unmatched junction bases numbered 12, after V lost 3 bases and J lost 7 bases. Looked up from germline, CDR1 is SEHNR and CDR2 is FQNEAQ (reference sequence). Input material: blood. This receptor was obtained from a woman between 18 and 29 years old in good health. The chain combines TRBV7-9 with TRBJ1-2; 9 bases agree with TRBD1. CDR3: CASSLWDRESNGGYTF. CDR3 in DNA: TGTGCCAGCAGCTTGTGGGACAGGGAGAGTAATGGTGGCTACACCTTC.